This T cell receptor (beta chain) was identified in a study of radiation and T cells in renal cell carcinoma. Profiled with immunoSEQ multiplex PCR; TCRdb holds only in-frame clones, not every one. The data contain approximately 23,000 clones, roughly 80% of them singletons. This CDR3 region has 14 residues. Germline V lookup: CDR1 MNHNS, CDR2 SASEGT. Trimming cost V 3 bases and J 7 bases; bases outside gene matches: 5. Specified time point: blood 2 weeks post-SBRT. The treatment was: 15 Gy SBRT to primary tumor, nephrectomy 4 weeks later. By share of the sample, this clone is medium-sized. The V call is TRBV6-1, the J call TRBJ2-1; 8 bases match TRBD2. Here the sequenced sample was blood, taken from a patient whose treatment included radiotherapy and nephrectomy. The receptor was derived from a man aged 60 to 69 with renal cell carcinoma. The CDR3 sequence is CASSDQSGGNEQFF. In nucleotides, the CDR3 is TGTGCCAGCAGTGATCAGAGCGGGGGTAATGAGCAGTTCTTC.